Each of the 16 T cell receptor beta chains below was sequenced from the same sample in a study of blood T cell repertoires in COVID-19. TCRdb keeps only in-frame clones here, not all; method: immunoSEQ multiplex PCR. The table lists about 120,000 clones, 75% to 80% of them singletons. Material for sequencing was peripheral blood. The receptor set was obtained from a woman of 80 years or more with active or convalescent COVID-19.

The CDR3 loop is CASRARLLSNQPQHF. In DNA, the CDR3 is TGTGCCAGCAGAGCAAGACTGCTCAGCAATCAGCCCCAGCATTTT. The rearrangement joins TRBV2 to TRBJ1-5; D ambiguous. V lost 6 bases and J 1 base, leaving 13 bases between the germline ends. This CDR3 region has 15 residues. Germline values: CDR1 SNHLY, CDR2 FYNNEI.

This chain uses TRBV30 with TRBJ2-7, with TRBD2 matching 8 bases. The CDR3 length is 14 residues. The germline CDR1 and CDR2 sequences are GTSNPN and SVGIG (reference sequence). V lost 3 bases to trimming and J lost 3 bases; unmatched junction nucleotides: 7. CDR3 DNA: TGTGCCTGGAGGGTAGCGGGAACTCTCTACGAGCAGTACTTC. Translation: CAWRVAGTLYEQYF.

V usage is TRBV29-1 and J usage is TRBJ1-2, with 7 bases matching TRBD1. V shed 5 bases and J 4 bases; nucleotides not matched to a gene: 4. The CDR3 loop spans 12 amino acids. Germline CDR1 reads SQVTM; CDR2 reads ANQGSEA. The CDR3: CSVRDSAYGYTF. CDR3 nucleotide sequence: TGCAGCGTTCGGGACAGCGCCTATGGCTACACCTTC.

The chain joins TRBV7-9 to TRBJ1-6; the D is unclear. The CDR3 contains 14 residues. The V and J ends lost 6 bases and 7 bases respectively, with 13 bases between them. Germline V gene sequence: CDR1 SEHNR, CDR2 FQNEAQ (reference sequence). The CDR3 region has the DNA TGTGCCAGCAGTCCTTTTGCGGAAAATTCACCCCTCCACTTT. Translated: CASSPFAENSPLHF. The full variable domain, in which reference TRBV7-9 and TRBJ1-6 provide the parts outside the CDR3, is DTGVSQNPRHKITKRGQNVTFRCDPISEHNRLYWYRQTLGQGPEFLTYFQNEAQLEKSRLLSDRFSAERPKGSFSTLEIQRTEQGDSAMYLCASSPFAENSPLHFGNGTRLTVT.

V gene TRBV5-1 combines with J gene TRBJ2-5, with 7 nucleotides matching TRBD2. From germline, CDR1 is SGHRS and CDR2 YFSETQ. Trimming removed 2 bases from V and 1 base from J; junction bases left unmatched: 8. CDR3 length: 16 amino acids. CDR3 bases: TGCGCCAGCAGCTTCCTAGCGGCCAGCGTCCAAGAGACCCAGTACTTC. This translates into CASSFLAASVQETQYF. The full variable domain, in which reference TRBV5-1 and TRBJ2-5 provide the parts outside the CDR3, is KAGVTQTPRYLIKTRGQQVTLSCSPISGHRSVSWYQQTPGQGLQFLFEYFSETQRNKGNFPGRFSGRQFSNSRSEMNVSTLELGDSALYLCASSFLAASVQETQYFGPGTRLLVL.

The chain is built from TRBV28 and TRBJ1-4, with 8 bases identical to TRBD1. Unmatched junction bases numbered 2, after V lost 1 base and J lost 7 bases. Germline V CDR1 and CDR2: MDHEN, SYDVKM. This CDR3 spans 14 amino acids. The CDR3 is CASSLSGGSEKLFF. CDR3 DNA: TGTGCCAGCAGTTTATCAGGGGGCAGTGAAAAACTGTTTTTT.

This clone was seen a few times. This chain uses TRBV6-5 with TRBJ1-2; D call uncertain. The CDR3 runs to 13 residues. V was pared by 7 bases and J by 4 bases, with 13 bases between. Per germline, CDR1 MNHEY and CDR2 SVGAGI. The CDR3 DNA is TGTGCCAGCACCCACCACGGGAGCTATGGCTACACCTTC. This gives the protein CASTHHGSYGYTF.

The chain links TRBV28 to TRBJ2-5; a possible D gene is TRBD2 (6 bases). V was pared by 6 bases and J by 5 bases, with 22 bases between. Germline values: CDR1 MDHEN, CDR2 SYDVKM. This CDR3 has 16 amino acids. The CDR3 DNA sequence: TGTGCCAGCAGGCCCTCTGGGTGGGAGGCAGGTGAGACCCAGTACTTC. This encodes CASRPSGWEAGETQYF.

The CDR3 loop reads CSVTGQISYEQYF. Here the CDR3 DNA reads TGCAGCGTTACTGGACAGATCTCCTACGAGCAGTACTTC. The genes are TRBV29-1 and TRBJ2-7, with D perhaps TRBD1 (6 bases). V gave up 5 bases and J gave up 0 bases, with 11 bases separating them. The CDR3 loop spans 13 amino acids. CDR1 is SQVTM and CDR2 is ANQGSEA in the germline V gene.

This clone was picked up a small number of times. The genes are TRBV4-2 and TRBJ2-1; 7 bases fit TRBD1. Losses at the gene ends were 5 bases for V and 7 bases for J; bases not matched to a gene: 11. The CDR3 totals 15 residues. Per germline, CDR1 LGHNA and CDR2 YNFKEQ. The CDR3 sequence: CASSLAGGISNEQFF. The CDR3 nucleotides are TGTGCCAGCAGCTTAGCAGGGGGAATATCTAATGAGCAGTTCTTC.

The V gene is TRBV5-1, the J gene TRBJ2-3; no firm D call. This CDR3 comprises 15 residues. Trimming removed 2 bases at V and 0 bases at J, with 10 bases between. Per the germline V gene, CDR1 is SGHRS and CDR2 is YFSETQ. The CDR3 DNA reads TGCGCCAGCAGCTTCGTGGTCGAGAGCACAGATACGCAGTATTTT. Translation gives CASSFVVESTDTQYF.

This rearrangement joins TRBV3-1 (or the pseudogene TRBV3-2) to TRBJ1-2; the match to TRBD1 covers 7 bases. Trimming cost V 0 bases and J 7 bases; bases outside gene matches: 14. CDR3 size: 17 residues. Germline V gene data show CDR1 as LGHDT and CDR2 as YNNKEL (reference sequence). The CDR3 DNA sequence: TGTGCCAGCAGCCAAGATTTGGGGTTGACAGGGCATGGTGGCTACACCTTC. This gives the protein CASSQDLGLTGHGGYTF.

The CDR3 spells CASSPTGGDTQYF. The CDR3 nucleotides read TGTGCCAGCAGTCCGACCGGGGGGGATACGCAGTATTTT. The chain recombines TRBV28 with TRBJ2-3; the match to TRBD2 covers 7 bases. J gave up 6 bases and V 5 bases, and 5 bases lay outside the gene matches. This CDR3 has 13 amino acids. Germline loops: CDR1 MDHEN, CDR2 SYDVKM.

The chain recombines TRBV14 with TRBJ1-1; D unresolved. This CDR3 region has 13 residues. Per the germline V gene, CDR1 is SGHDN and CDR2 is FVKESK. Trimming shortened V by 1 base and J by 1 base, and 4 bases separated the two germline ends. The DNA of the CDR3 is TGTGCCAGCAGCCAAGTCAGGAACACTGAAGCTTTCTTT. Amino acid sequence: CASSQVRNTEAFF.

V usage is TRBV27 and J usage is TRBJ2-2, with 7 bases that match TRBD2. Looked up from germline, CDR1 is MNHEY and CDR2 is SMNVEV (reference sequence). The trim removed 1 base at V and 2 bases at J, leaving 4 bases unmatched. The CDR3 spans 16 residues. CDR3 nucleotide sequence: TGTGCCAGCAGTTTATGGGGGGGGAAAAACACCGGGGAGCTGTTTTTT. Residues: CASSLWGGKNTGELFF.

This chain links TRBV2 with TRBJ1-6; no definite D call. This CDR3 contains 14 residues. V lost 7 bases and J 7 bases, leaving 14 bases between the germline ends. Looked up from germline, CDR1 is SNHLY and CDR2 is FYNNEI. DNA of the CDR3: TGTGCCAGCACCCTGGTTGCTCAGAATTCACCCCTCCACTTT. As protein: CASTLVAQNSPLHF.